These 28 T cell receptor beta chains came from one sample sequenced in a study of blood T cell repertoires in COVID-19. TCRdb keeps only in-frame clones here, not all; method: immunoSEQ multiplex PCR. The sample lists some 110,000 clones; roughly 87% were seen once. Sample: peripheral blood. These receptors were taken from a human donor in a cohort sampled during active COVID-19.

The chain recombines TRBV7-3 with TRBJ2-5; perhaps TRBD2 as D (6 bases). V was shortened by 5 bases and J by 1 base, with 17 bases between the two germline ends. This CDR3 is 16 amino acids long. Per germline, CDR1 SGHTA and CDR2 FQGTGA. Written as DNA, the CDR3 is TGTGCCAGCAGCCCAACCGCCGGGGGACTCCAAGAGACCCAGTACTTC. This codes for CASSPTAGGLQETQYF.

The chain employs TRBV29-1 and TRBJ1-2, with TRBD1 identical over 9 bases. Trimming removed 0 bases from V and 8 bases from J; junction bases left unmatched: 7. Germline V gene sequence: CDR1 SQVTM, CDR2 ANQGSEA. The CDR3 length is 14 residues. The CDR3 nucleotides are TGCAGCGTTGAAGATGGGGGACAGGGTGGAGGCTACACCTTC. Residues: CSVEDGGQGGGYTF.

This clone appeared a single time. This chain links TRBV29-1 with TRBJ2-1; 8 bases fit TRBD2. The CDR3 is 16 amino acids. Trimming cost V 4 bases and J 6 bases; bases outside gene matches: 14. The germline gives CDR1 SQVTM, CDR2 ANQGSEA. The CDR3 DNA reads TGCAGCGTTGTGTGGTGGGGACTAGACAGTATCAATGAGCAGTTCTTC. This translates into CSVVWWGLDSINEQFF.

The chain carries TRBV11-2 and TRBJ1-2; perhaps TRBD1 as D (5 bases). Per germline, CDR1 SGHAT and CDR2 FQNNGV. CDR3 length equals 14 residues. Trimming pared 1 base from V and 5 bases from J, leaving 11 bases between. CDR3 residues: CASSLVQGWYGYTF. The CDR3 bases are TGTGCCAGCAGCTTAGTTCAGGGTTGGTATGGCTACACCTTC.

The V call is TRBV7-7, the J call TRBJ2-3; D might be TRBD1 (8 bases). Trimming pared 2 bases from V and 4 bases from J, leaving 19 bases between. This CDR3 comprises 17 residues. Looked up from germline, CDR1 is SSHAT and CDR2 is FNYEAQ (reference sequence). CDR3 nucleotide sequence: TGTGCCAGCAGCTTACCAGCGAACAGGGGGGGGTCAGATACGCAGTATTTT. Translating it yields CASSLPANRGGSDTQYF.

The V gene is TRBV12-5, the J gene TRBJ1-1; TRBD1 aligns across 7 bases. The CDR3 loop spans 12 amino acids. Unmatched junction bases numbered 7, after V lost 6 bases and J lost 9 bases. Per the germline V gene, CDR1 is LGHNT and CDR2 is FRNRAP. The CDR3 bases are TGTGCTAGTGGCCCCTCGGACAGGCAAGCTTTCTTT. Translation gives CASGPSDRQAFF. Combining the CDR3 with reference TRBV12-5 and TRBJ1-1 gives the whole variable domain DARVTQTPRHKVTEMGQEVTMRCQPILGHNTVFWYRQTMMQGLELLAYFRNRAPLDDSGMPKDRFSAEMPDATLATLKIQPSEPRDSAVYFCASGPSDRQAFFGQGTRLTVV.

The chain links TRBV27 to TRBJ2-2, with D possibly being TRBD1 (6 bases). The germline V and J ends were trimmed by 5 bases and 0 bases, with 13 bases remaining between them. Germline V lookup: CDR1 MNHEY, CDR2 SMNVEV (reference sequence). There are 16 residues in the CDR3. The CDR3 here is CASSAGAGANTGELFF. Written as DNA, the CDR3 is TGTGCCAGCAGTGCAGGGGCAGGGGCGAACACCGGGGAGCTGTTTTTT.

This chain uses TRBV5-1 with TRBJ2-7, with 8 positions matching TRBD1. V shed 4 bases and J 2 bases; nucleotides not matched to a gene: 5. Germline V gives CDR1 SGHRS, CDR2 YFSETQ. This CDR3 comprises 14 residues. CDR3 DNA: TGCGCCAGCAGCCAGACAGGGGTAGCCTACGAGCAGTACTTC. It encodes CASSQTGVAYEQYF.

The gene calls are TRBV4-1 and TRBJ2-2; possible D gene TRBD2, 6 bases. The CDR3 runs 14 residues. Trimming pared 4 bases from V and 4 bases from J, leaving 10 bases between. Germline loops: CDR1 MGHRA, CDR2 YSYEKL. The CDR3 DNA is TGCGCCAGCAGCCTACTAGCCCCCACCGGGGAGCTGTTTTTT. Its protein is CASSLLAPTGELFF.

This clone was found a few times. The V and J genes are TRBV3-1 (or the pseudogene TRBV3-2) and TRBJ2-1; no definite D call. Germline CDR1 LGHDT, CDR2 YNNKEL (reference sequence). This CDR3 contains 14 residues. Deletions cut 3 bases from V and 2 bases from J, with 8 bases between. The CDR3 sequence: CASSQGHTYNEQFF. DNA of the CDR3: TGTGCCAGCAGCCAGGGCCATACCTACAATGAGCAGTTCTTC.

The chain recombines TRBV9 with TRBJ1-1; tentatively, D is TRBD1 (5 bases). V dropped 3 bases and J dropped 4 bases, with 13 bases sitting between them. Looked up from germline, CDR1 is SGDLS and CDR2 is YYNGEE. The CDR3 sequence is 14 residues long. The CDR3 is CASSATGGSTEAFF. In DNA form, the CDR3 reads TGTGCCAGCAGCGCGACGGGGGGGAGCACTGAAGCTTTCTTT.

The genes are TRBV12-3 or TRBV12-4 and TRBJ2-7, with D tentatively TRBD1 (6 bases). The ends were cut back, 5 bases at V and 3 bases at J, with 11 bases in the middle. The CDR3 has 13 amino acids. In nucleotides, the CDR3 is TGTGCCAGCAGTCTGAGGGACAACTACGAGCAGTACTTC. It specifies CASSLRDNYEQYF.

In its sample, this clone was seen once. The chain combines TRBV10-3 with TRBJ2-2; 12 nucleotides agree with TRBD2. Germline CDR1 and CDR2: ENHRY and SYGVKD. The CDR3 is 16 amino acids. The V gene end was trimmed by 4 bases and the J gene end by 4 bases; junction bases not matched to a gene: 4. The chain's CDR3 is CAISGLAGASTGELFF. DNA of the CDR3: TGTGCCATCAGTGGACTAGCGGGAGCCTCCACCGGGGAGCTGTTTTTT.

The gene calls are TRBV5-1 and TRBJ1-2; a weak D match, TRBD1 (6 bases). Germline V gene sequence: CDR1 SGHRS, CDR2 YFSETQ. V was clipped by 0 bases and J by 8 bases, with 14 bases between them. CDR3 length: 14 amino acids. The CDR3 region has the DNA TGCGCCAGCAGCTTGGATGCAAGCCAGGGGGGCTACACCTTC. Residues: CASSLDASQGGYTF.

The rearrangement joins TRBV28 to TRBJ1-2, with unresolved D. The CDR3 is made up of 13 amino acids. Germline lookup yields CDR1 MDHEN and CDR2 SYDVKM. V gave up 8 bases and J gave up 1 base, with 11 bases separating them. CDR3 amino acids: CASGGGYNYGYTF. Here the CDR3 DNA reads TGTGCCAGCGGTGGCGGTTATAACTATGGCTACACCTTC.

The J gene is TRBJ1-1, the V gene TRBV12-3 or TRBV12-4, with 9 bases fitting TRBD1. J gave up 12 bases and V 6 bases, and 8 bases lay outside the gene matches. CDR3 length: 12 amino acids. The CDR3 loop is CASSSRDRVTFF. CDR3 bases: TGTGCCAGCAGCTCCCGGGACAGGGTGACTTTCTTT.

The V and J genes are TRBV18 and TRBJ1-4; D is unresolved. Trimming cost V 3 bases and J 0 bases, with 5 bases left between them. Germline lookup yields CDR1 KGHSH and CDR2 LQKENI. The CDR3 spans 14 residues. The CDR3: CASSPAATNEKLFF. The CDR3 DNA is TGTGCCAGCTCACCCGCAGCAACTAATGAAAAACTGTTTTTT.

V and J are TRBV11-2 and TRBJ2-5; 7 nucleotides line up with TRBD2. Germline CDR1 is SGHAT and CDR2 is FQNNGV. After removal of 6 bases from V and 3 bases from J, the junction contained 7 bases not matched to a gene. The CDR3 runs to 14 residues. DNA of the CDR3: TGTGCCAGCAGTGGTTGGGGGGGGAAAGAGACCCAGTACTTC. Its protein is CASSGWGGKETQYF.

The CDR3 region has the DNA TGTGCCACCCGAGACAGGTCCGGGGAGCTGTTTTTT. Protein sequence: CATRDRSGELFF. The chain has TRBV6-5 and TRBJ2-2, with a weak D call TRBD1 (6 bases). V was clipped by 10 bases and J by 6 bases, with 12 bases between them. The CDR3 is made up of 12 amino acids. CDR1 MNHEY and CDR2 SVGAGI come from the germline V gene.

The chain couples TRBV7-2 to TRBJ2-1, with TRBD2 matching 7 bases. Germline V CDR1 and CDR2: SGHTA, FQGNSA. After removal of 2 bases from V and 4 bases from J, the junction contained 2 bases not matched to a gene. The CDR3 loop spans 14 amino acids. The CDR3 reads CASSLPGGYNEQFF. CDR3 bases: TGTGCCAGCAGCTTACCCGGGGGGTACAATGAGCAGTTCTTC.

This clone was detected once. The genes are TRBV6-5 and TRBJ2-7, with TRBD1 identical over 8 bases. CDR3 length: 15 amino acids. CDR1 and CDR2 (germline): MNHEY, SVGAGI. V gave up 5 bases and J gave up 0 bases; unmatched junction bases: 6. Written as DNA, the CDR3 is TGTGCCAGCAGTCGGGACAGGACCCGCTCCTACGAGCAGTACTTC. This sequence encodes CASSRDRTRSYEQYF.

The chain couples TRBV19 to TRBJ2-6; 7 bases are a match to TRBD1. V lost 5 bases to trimming and J lost 0 bases; unmatched junction nucleotides: 7. Germline lookup yields CDR1 LNHDA and CDR2 SQIVND (reference sequence). The CDR3 loop spans 17 amino acids. CDR3 coding DNA: TGTGCCAGTAGTGCGGACAGGCCCATCTCTGGGGCCAACGTCCTGACTTTC. It encodes CASSADRPISGANVLTF. Based on the CDR3 plus reference TRBV19 and TRBJ2-6, the full variable domain is DGGITQSPKYLFRKEGQNVTLSCEQNLNHDAMYWYRQDPGQGLRLIYYSQIVNDFQKGDIAEGYSVSREKKESFPLTVTSAQKNPTAFYLCASSADRPISGANVLTFGAGSRLTVL.

This clone was detected a few times. CDR3 loop: CASRGDRTNQPQHF. CDR3 sequence (DNA): TGTGCCAGTAGAGGGGACAGAACTAATCAGCCCCAGCATTTT. V gene TRBV19 combines with J gene TRBJ1-5; TRBD1 agrees at 7 bases. Germline trimming cut 6 bases from V and 4 bases from J; bases unmatched to any gene: 6. Germline CDR1 is LNHDA and CDR2 is SQIVND (reference sequence). There are 14 residues in the CDR3.

This clone was observed a single time. The chain couples TRBV6-5 to TRBJ2-3; D gene ambiguous. In germline, CDR1 is MNHEY, CDR2 SVGAGI. Trimming stripped 3 bases from V and 7 bases from J, with 8 bases between. The CDR3 sequence is 12 residues long. CDR3 DNA sequence: TGTGCCAGCAGTTATCCTGGGCATACGCAGTATTTT. Protein product: CASSYPGHTQYF.

This chain joins TRBV27 and TRBJ2-2; TRBD2 might be the D (6 bases). V lost 4 bases, J lost 0 bases, and 12 bases lay in between. Germline V CDR1 and CDR2: MNHEY, SMNVEV (reference sequence). This CDR3 contains 16 residues. CDR3 region: CASSSSATTNTGELFF. The CDR3 DNA follows: TGTGCCAGCAGTTCTAGCGCAACCACGAACACCGGGGAGCTGTTTTTT.

Remarks on this clone: The sample contains more than one DNA sequence encoding this CDR3. V is TRBV4-1 and J is TRBJ1-1; 7 bases match TRBD1. Trimming removed 4 bases from V and 0 bases from J; junction bases left unmatched: 2. The CDR3 length is 14 residues. Germline V CDR1 and CDR2: MGHRA, YSYEKL. This CDR3 is CASSPGGMNTEAFF. CDR3 in DNA: TGCGCCAGCAGCCCAGGGGGTATGAACACTGAAGCTTTCTTT.

This clone showed up just a few times. J is TRBJ2-2 and V is TRBV5-1; no definite D call. CDR1 is SGHRS, CDR2 YFSETQ, per germline. The CDR3 length is 14 residues. Trimming removed 6 bases at V and 4 bases at J, with 13 bases between. CDR3 sequence reads: CASTSSETTGELFF. The CDR3, as DNA: TGCGCCAGCACCTCCTCGGAGACCACCGGGGAGCTGTTTTTT.

CDR3 loop: CASSWGSGRARNNEQFF. The CDR3 coding sequence is TGTGCCAGTAGTTGGGGGAGCGGGAGGGCCCGGAACAATGAGCAGTTCTTC. The V gene is TRBV19, the J gene TRBJ2-1; 10 bases line up with TRBD2. This CDR3 has 17 amino acids. J was trimmed by 5 bases and V by 5 bases; bases with no gene match: 12. CDR1 and CDR2 (germline): LNHDA, SQIVND (reference sequence).